This entry lists 30 T cell receptor beta chains sequenced from one sample in a study of Tregs in tolerant kidney transplant recipients. Using immunoSEQ multiplex PCR, the repertoire was profiled, and TCRdb retains in-frame clones only, with some absent. This sample has 90,000 to 130,000 clones, with around 91% found just once. The material sequenced was CD4+ T cells from blood, taken before the transplant. These TCRs come from a human donor who received a combined kidney and bone marrow transplant.

The chain is built from TRBV9 and TRBJ1-3, with a tentative D call TRBD1 (6 bases). This CDR3 is built from 16 residues. Germline assignment: CDR1 SGDLS and CDR2 YYNGEE. V lost 3 bases and J 0 bases, leaving 13 bases between the germline ends. The CDR3 spells CASSAAGAASGNTIYF. As DNA, the CDR3 is TGTGCCAGCAGCGCCGCGGGGGCGGCCTCTGGAAACACCATATATTTT.

Remarks on this clone: In the same sample, other DNA sequences code for this CDR3. The rearrangement joins TRBV29-1 to TRBJ2-7; possible D gene TRBD1, 5 bases. Trimming pared 6 bases from V and 2 bases from J, leaving 8 bases between. Germline V gene data show CDR1 as SQVTM and CDR2 as ANQGSEA. This CDR3 has 11 amino acids. The CDR3 region is CSVAGTYEQYF. Here the CDR3 DNA reads TGCAGCGTAGCAGGGACCTACGAGCAGTACTTC.

This clone appeared a single time. The V and J genes are TRBV28 and TRBJ2-7; 7 bases map to TRBD1. From germline, CDR1 is MDHEN and CDR2 SYDVKM. The CDR3 covers 13 residues. V lost 6 bases to trimming and J lost 7 bases; unmatched junction nucleotides: 9. The CDR3 region is CASRGTARGEQYF. In DNA form, the CDR3 reads TGTGCCAGCAGGGGGACAGCCCGGGGTGAGCAGTACTTC.

This sequence joins TRBV6-5 and TRBJ2-3, with TRBD1 matching over 7 bases. J lost 8 bases, V lost 7 bases, and 12 bases had no gene match. The CDR3 runs to 14 residues. The germline V gene has CDR1 MNHEY and CDR2 SVGAGI. The CDR3 loop is CASIEVSPGGTQYF. The CDR3 nucleotides read TGTGCCAGCATCGAGGTTAGCCCAGGGGGTACGCAGTATTTT.

This chain uses TRBV7-9 with TRBJ2-3; possibly TRBD1 for D (6 bases). Germline CDR1 and CDR2: SEHNR and FQNEAQ (reference sequence). The V gene lost 1 base and the J gene lost 6 bases, with 11 bases spanning the gap. The CDR3 contains 14 residues. As DNA, the CDR3 is TGTGCCAGCAGCTTAGAAGGCAGGGGCGATACGCAGTATTTT. Amino acid sequence: CASSLEGRGDTQYF.

This clone was seen once. This chain joins TRBV6-1 and TRBJ2-7; TRBD1 is a possible D gene (6 bases). V was shortened by 2 bases and J by 7 bases, with 18 bases between the two germline ends. Looked up from germline, CDR1 is MNHNS and CDR2 is SASEGT. There are 15 residues in the CDR3. The CDR3 reads CASSESGGPTVEQYF. CDR3 in DNA: TGTGCCAGCAGTGAATCTGGGGGCCCCACGGTAGAGCAGTACTTC.

In this sample, this clone turned up a few times. This sequence joins TRBV10-3 and TRBJ1-2; D remains unclear. Germline CDR1 is ENHRY and CDR2 is SYGVKD. V was cut by 6 bases and J by 7 bases, with 12 bases left in between. There are 12 residues in the CDR3. The CDR3 bases are TGTGCCATCAGCTACCAAGAGGTTGGCTACACCTTC. Translated: CAISYQEVGYTF.

The chain joins TRBV6-1 to TRBJ2-3; 7 bases are a match to TRBD1. The junction had 4 bases not matched to a gene; V was cut back by 6 bases and J by 4 bases. CDR1 MNHNS and CDR2 SASEGT come from the germline V gene. The CDR3 loop spans 13 amino acids. DNA for the CDR3: TGTGCCAGCAGCCACCAGGGGGCAGATACGCAGTATTTT. Translated, it gives CASSHQGADTQYF.

This clone was counted once. The chain joins TRBV28 to TRBJ2-7; D is perhaps TRBD2 (5 bases). V lost 5 bases, J lost 0 bases, and 14 bases lay in between. Germline lookup yields CDR1 MDHEN and CDR2 SYDVKM. The CDR3 totals 15 residues. The DNA of the CDR3 is TGTGCCAGCAGTCCCCGACGGGGAAGCTCCTACGAGCAGTACTTC. Its protein is CASSPRRGSSYEQYF.

The chain recombines TRBV19 with TRBJ1-5, with TRBD1 matching over 8 bases. This CDR3 contains 13 residues. CDR1 and CDR2 (germline): LNHDA, SQIVND (reference sequence). Germline trimming cut 5 bases from V and 4 bases from J; bases unmatched to any gene: 1. The CDR3 protein is CASSGTGNQPQHF. The CDR3 coding sequence is TGTGCCAGTAGTGGGACAGGAAATCAGCCCCAGCATTTT. Based on the CDR3 plus reference TRBV19 and TRBJ1-5, the full variable domain is DGGITQSPKYLFRKEGQNVTLSCEQNLNHDAMYWYRQDPGQGLRLIYYSQIVNDFQKGDIAEGYSVSREKKESFPLTVTSAQKNPTAFYLCASSGTGNQPQHFGDGTRLSIL.

This CDR3 is CASSIGTGVAEQYF. The CDR3 region has the DNA TGTGCCAGCAGCATCGGGACAGGGGTTGCCGAGCAGTACTTC. The rearrangement uses TRBV7-2 and TRBJ2-7; 10 positions match TRBD1. Per germline, CDR1 SGHTA and CDR2 FQGNSA. V lost 5 bases and J lost 6; bases outside the gene matches: 7. The CDR3 covers 14 residues.

The CDR3: CASSGQGDTQYF. The DNA of the CDR3 is TGTGCCAGCAGTGGACAGGGAGATACGCAGTATTTT. This chain connects TRBV6-6 to TRBJ2-3; 8 bases line up with TRBD1. Germline loops: CDR1 MNHNY, CDR2 SVGAGI (reference sequence). The V segment lost 5 bases and the J segment 5 bases; nucleotides outside the gene matches: 0. The CDR3 sequence is 12 residues long.

The V gene is TRBV6-1, the J gene TRBJ2-7, with 11 nucleotides matching TRBD1. CDR1 is MNHNS and CDR2 is SASEGT in the germline V gene. The CDR3 contains 14 residues. V lost 6 bases to trimming and J lost 2 bases; unmatched junction nucleotides: 3. CDR3 in amino acids: CASRGGQGAYEQYF. CDR3 nucleotides: TGTGCCAGCAGGGGGGGACAGGGGGCCTACGAGCAGTACTTC.

The chain combines TRBV5-1 with TRBJ1-1, with TRBD1 matching over 8 bases. From germline, CDR1 is SGHRS and CDR2 YFSETQ. V lost 3 bases to trimming and J lost 4 bases; unmatched junction nucleotides: 5. The CDR3 covers 14 residues. The CDR3 region has the DNA TGCGCCAGCAGCTCCACAGGGGGTATCACTGAAGCTTTCTTT. Its translation is CASSSTGGITEAFF.

The V call is TRBV7-2, the J call TRBJ2-5; TRBD1 matches at 10 bases. The junction had 15 bases not matched to a gene; V was cut back by 6 bases and J by 8 bases. The CDR3 has 16 residues. Germline V gene sequence: CDR1 SGHTA, CDR2 FQGNSA. CDR3 in DNA: TGTGCCAGCAGGACTGCGACCGGGACAGGGGCAGTCACCCAGTACTTC. Amino acid sequence: CASRTATGTGAVTQYF.

This clone appeared a single time. This chain connects TRBV5-1 to TRBJ2-2, with 10 nucleotides matching TRBD1. The CDR3 is 15 amino acids. With V trimmed by 0 bases and J by 5 bases, 1 base remained unmatched. The germline V gene encodes CDR1 SGHRS and CDR2 YFSETQ. CDR3 coding DNA: TGCGCCAGCAGCTTGGCGGGACAGGGGACCGGGGAGCTGTTTTTT. Translated: CASSLAGQGTGELFF.

V gene TRBV6-1 combines with J gene TRBJ1-4; possibly TRBD1 for D (6 bases). This CDR3 comprises 15 residues. Per the germline V gene, CDR1 is MNHNS and CDR2 is SASEGT. V was cut by 7 bases and J by 0 bases, with 12 bases left in between. CDR3 coding DNA: TGTGCCAGCACCGAACAGGGAACAACTAATGAAAAACTGTTTTTT. This encodes CASTEQGTTNEKLFF.

CDR3 in amino acids: CASRTLGNGANVLTF. The CDR3 DNA sequence: TGTGCCAGCAGGACACTAGGGAACGGGGCCAACGTCCTGACTTTC. V gene TRBV28 combines with J gene TRBJ2-6, with a possible D match to TRBD2 (5 bases). Germline loops: CDR1 MDHEN, CDR2 SYDVKM. V lost 6 bases, J lost 4 bases, and 13 bases lay in between. The CDR3 sequence is 15 residues long.

J is TRBJ2-3 and V is TRBV5-1, with D maybe TRBD1 (6 bases). CDR3 length equals 15 residues. Germline assignment: CDR1 SGHRS and CDR2 YFSETQ. The germline V and J ends were trimmed by 1 base and 1 base, with 10 bases remaining between them. The CDR3 region has the DNA TGCGCCAGCAGCTTGAACAGGGCGGGCACAGATACGCAGTATTTT. Translated, it gives CASSLNRAGTDTQYF.

This chain connects TRBV14 to TRBJ1-2; TRBD1 might be the D (6 bases). The V gene's germline CDR1 is SGHDN and CDR2 FVKESK. Trimming shortened V by 8 bases and J by 8 bases, and 21 bases separated the two germline ends. CDR3 length: 14 residues. The CDR3, as DNA: TGTGCCAGCGGTCGCCAGGGGCTAGGGGTCGGCTACACCTTC. Its translation: CASGRQGLGVGYTF.

This chain connects TRBV6-5 to TRBJ1-4; D is possibly TRBD1 (5 bases). The CDR3 runs to 14 residues. The V gene's germline CDR1 is MNHEY and CDR2 SVGAGI. V was cut by 2 bases and J by 4 bases, with 8 bases left in between. The CDR3 reads CASSYPGNNEKLFF. CDR3 in DNA: TGTGCCAGCAGTTACCCAGGGAATAATGAAAAACTGTTTTTT.

V is TRBV18 and J is TRBJ1-5; TRBD1 might be the D (5 bases). Germline V gene data show CDR1 as KGHSH and CDR2 as LQKENI. The CDR3 contains 12 residues. V dropped 5 bases and J dropped 10 bases, with 12 bases sitting between them. The CDR3 DNA reads as TGTGCCAGCTCATCCTCCACAGGACCCCAGCATTTT. The encoded protein is CASSSSTGPQHF.

CDR3 loop: CASSYGLGYTF. In DNA, the CDR3 is TGTGCCAGCAGTTACGGGCTTGGCTACACCTTC. This chain uses TRBV6-5 with TRBJ1-2; D is uncertain. The CDR3 totals 11 residues. V was shortened by 2 bases and J by 7 bases, with 5 bases between the two germline ends. Germline CDR1 and CDR2: MNHEY and SVGAGI.

The chain is built from TRBV7-9 and TRBJ1-1; 9 nucleotides agree with TRBD1. CDR3 length equals 15 residues. V was clipped by 4 bases and J by 1 base; unmatched bases: 4. Germline V gene sequence: CDR1 SEHNR, CDR2 FQNEAQ (reference sequence). The DNA for the CDR3 is TGTGCCAGCAGCTCGATGGGACAGGGGAACACTGAAGCTTTCTTT. As protein: CASSSMGQGNTEAFF.

This clone was found once. J is TRBJ2-1 and V is TRBV18; weak D call: TRBD1 (6 bases). CDR3 size: 13 residues. Trimming took 6 bases from V and 7 from J, leaving 13 bases between them. Germline V gives CDR1 KGHSH, CDR2 LQKENI. CDR3 bases: TGTGCCAGCTCCCCAGGGGCTACGAATGAGCAGTTCTTC. Translated: CASSPGATNEQFF.

The chain recombines TRBV5-1 with TRBJ1-1; no clear D gene. V lost 0 bases and J 1 base, leaving 7 bases between the germline ends. The CDR3 length is 14 residues. Germline CDR1 and CDR2: SGHRS and YFSETQ. CDR3 bases: TGCGCCAGCAGCTTGGCGGGGTGGAACACTGAAGCTTTCTTT. Translation: CASSLAGWNTEAFF.

This clone is a singleton in its sample. J is TRBJ1-4 and V is TRBV18; possible D gene TRBD1, 6 bases. The CDR3 contains 15 residues. Trimming stripped 2 bases from V and 4 bases from J, with 11 bases between. Germline loops: CDR1 KGHSH, CDR2 LQKENI. The CDR3 DNA follows: TGTGCCAGCTCACCAAACAGGGCGGTTAATGAAAAACTGTTTTTT. Amino acids: CASSPNRAVNEKLFF. The full variable domain, in which reference TRBV18 and TRBJ1-4 provide the parts outside the CDR3, is NAGVMQNPRHLVRRRGQEARLRCSPMKGHSHVYWYRQLPEEGLKFMVYLQKENIIDESGMPKERFSAEFPKEGPSILRIQQVVRGDSAAYFCASSPNRAVNEKLFFGSGTQLSVL.

The rearrangement links TRBV5-1 to TRBJ1-6; D is unresolved. The V gene's germline CDR1 is SGHRS and CDR2 YFSETQ. This CDR3 is built from 15 residues. V dropped 0 bases and J dropped 10 bases, with 14 bases sitting between them. CDR3 DNA sequence: TGCGCCAGCAGCTTGGCCCCGGCAGGTGGGTCACCCCTCCACTTT. This codes for CASSLAPAGGSPLHF.

The chain employs TRBV14 and TRBJ1-1, with 8 bases fitting TRBD1. Unmatched junction bases numbered 6, after V lost 0 bases and J lost 9 bases. The CDR3 loop spans 14 amino acids. Germline V gene lookup returns CDR1 SGHDN and CDR2 FVKESK. CDR3 coding DNA: TGTGCCAGCAGCCAAGATCGGCAGGGGGCTAAAGCTTTCTTT. This gives the protein CASSQDRQGAKAFF.

The chain is built from TRBV28 and TRBJ1-2; 9 positions match TRBD1. V shed 4 bases and J 3 bases; nucleotides not matched to a gene: 21. The germline V gene has CDR1 MDHEN and CDR2 SYDVKM. This CDR3 contains 20 residues. For the CDR3, the DNA is TGTGCCAGCAGTTCGGCCCAGGGACAGGGAGCGTACGGTATCCACTATGGCTACACCTTC. It codes for CASSSAQGQGAYGIHYGYTF.